Listed below are T cell receptor beta chains from one sample, sequenced in a study of cytomegalovirus exposure and HLA in healthy donors. Sequenced by immunoSEQ multiplex PCR; TCRdb stores in-frame clones only, minus some. The table shows fewer than 200,000 clones, with roughly 85% occurring only once. The source material was PBMCs. Receptors originate from a man between 18 and 35 years old in good health and CMV-seropositive. CDR3s include the opening cysteine and the closing phenylalanine or tryptophan. Fields, in order: clone size, J gene, D gene, V gene, CDR3 DNA, CDR3 protein. A D gene is named only where the DNA matches it firmly. Expanded clones get a size class; other rows say once, few or many, or leave the size out.

clone_size: few; j_call: TRBJ1-2; d_call: .; v_call: TRBV30; cdr3_nt: TGTGCCTGGAGTGTAGGGGATTATGGCTACACCTTC; cdr3_aa: CAWSVGDYGYTF
clone_size: once; j_call: TRBJ1-2; d_call: TRBD1; v_call: TRBV6-9; cdr3_nt: TGTGCCAGCAGTTTCGGACAGGTGGGAGACTATGGCTACACCTTC; cdr3_aa: CASSFGQVGDYGYTF
clone_size: .; j_call: TRBJ1-5; d_call: TRBD1; v_call: TRBV5-1; cdr3_nt: TGCGCCAGCAGCTGGGGACAGGACAATCAGCCCCAGCATTTT; cdr3_aa: CASSWGQDNQPQHF
clone_size: .; j_call: TRBJ2-5; d_call: TRBD1; v_call: TRBV5-1; cdr3_nt: TGCGCCAGCAGCTGGGGGACAGGGCAACAAGAGACCCAGTACTTC; cdr3_aa: CASSWGTGQQETQYF
clone_size: .; j_call: TRBJ2-3; d_call: TRBD1; v_call: TRBV14; cdr3_nt: TGTGCCAGCAGCCGCAGGGGGCGGGCAGATACGCAGTATTTT; cdr3_aa: CASSRRGRADTQYF
clone_size: .; j_call: TRBJ1-5; d_call: .; v_call: TRBV19; cdr3_nt: TGTGCCAGTAGTAGGGGTGGTAGGGGCGAGAATCAGCCCCAGCATTTT; cdr3_aa: CASSRGGRGENQPQHF
clone_size: .; j_call: TRBJ1-1; d_call: .; v_call: TRBV30; cdr3_nt: TGTGCCTGGGGGGTCAGCGGGAACACTGAAGCTTTCTTT; cdr3_aa: CAWGVSGNTEAFF
clone_size: .; j_call: TRBJ1-2; d_call: .; v_call: TRBV6-5; cdr3_nt: TGTGCCAGCAAAAGGGACATAACCTATGGCTACACCTTC; cdr3_aa: CASKRDITYGYTF
clone_size: .; j_call: TRBJ1-1; d_call: .; v_call: TRBV25-1; cdr3_nt: TGTGCCAGCAGTGAATTGGGCAGTATCACTGAAGCTTTCTTT; cdr3_aa: CASSELGSITEAFF
clone_size: .; j_call: TRBJ2-1; d_call: TRBD2; v_call: TRBV9; cdr3_nt: TGTGCCAGCAGCGTAGGCAGCGGGAGGGTGTACTACAATGAGCAGTTCTTC; cdr3_aa: CASSVGSGRVYYNEQFF
clone_size: few; j_call: TRBJ1-5; d_call: .; v_call: TRBV2; cdr3_nt: TGTGCCAGCAGACCGGGGTTTGGTCAGCCCCAGCATTTT; cdr3_aa: CASRPGFGQPQHF
clone_size: once; j_call: TRBJ2-1; d_call: .; v_call: TRBV2; cdr3_nt: TGTGCCAGCAGTCAGGAGGGGAATGAGCAGTTCTTC; cdr3_aa: CASSQEGNEQFF
clone_size: .; j_call: TRBJ1-6; d_call: .; v_call: TRBV27; cdr3_nt: TGTGCCAGCAGTTTTTCTGGGCAATACTATAATTCACCCCTCCACTTT; cdr3_aa: CASSFSGQYYNSPLHF
clone_size: .; j_call: TRBJ2-3; d_call: .; v_call: TRBV18; cdr3_nt: TGTGCCAGCTCACCCTGGGACACCTCAGATACGCAGTATTTT; cdr3_aa: CASSPWDTSDTQYF
clone_size: .; j_call: TRBJ2-3; d_call: TRBD2; v_call: TRBV11-2; cdr3_nt: TGTGCCAGCAGCTTAGACCGGACTAGTCCTCAGTATTTT; cdr3_aa: CASSLDRTSPQYF
clone_size: .; j_call: TRBJ2-7; d_call: TRBD2; v_call: TRBV7-2; cdr3_nt: TGTGCCAGCAGCTCGGAGCGGGGGGGCTACGAGCAGTACTTC; cdr3_aa: CASSSERGGYEQYF
clone_size: few; j_call: TRBJ2-3; d_call: .; v_call: TRBV27; cdr3_nt: TGTGCCAGCAGTTTCGCGGTGGAGGGCCGACCCTATACGCAGTATTTT; cdr3_aa: CASSFAVEGRPYTQYF
clone_size: .; j_call: TRBJ2-5; d_call: TRBD2; v_call: TRBV7-9; cdr3_nt: TGTGCCAGCAGCCTCATTAGCGGGGGGGTCGGAGAGACCCAGTACTTC; cdr3_aa: CASSLISGGVGETQYF
clone_size: .; j_call: TRBJ2-1; d_call: .; v_call: TRBV7-9; cdr3_nt: TGTGCCAGCAGCTTAGCGCAAGTAAATAGGCAGTTCTTC; cdr3_aa: CASSLAQVNRQFF
clone_size: .; j_call: TRBJ1-2; d_call: TRBD1; v_call: TRBV7-9; cdr3_nt: TGTGCCAGCAGCTTAGCGAGGACAGGGGAGGGCTACACCTTC; cdr3_aa: CASSLARTGEGYTF
clone_size: .; j_call: TRBJ2-1; d_call: TRBD2; v_call: TRBV7-8; cdr3_nt: TGTGCCAGCAGCTTAGGGGTAGCGGGGGGGTACAATGAGCAGTTCTTC; cdr3_aa: CASSLGVAGGYNEQFF
clone_size: .; j_call: TRBJ2-4; d_call: .; v_call: TRBV5-4; cdr3_nt: TGTGCCAGCAGCTCACGGACCCTTCGGGGGAGGAACATTCAGTACTTC; cdr3_aa: CASSSRTLRGRNIQYF
clone_size: .; j_call: TRBJ2-1; d_call: TRBD2; v_call: TRBV30; cdr3_nt: TGTGCCTGGAGTGGACTAGCGGGAGGGTACAATGAGCAGTTCTTC; cdr3_aa: CAWSGLAGGYNEQFF
clone_size: few; j_call: TRBJ2-5; d_call: .; v_call: TRBV7-9; cdr3_nt: TGTGCCAGCAGCTTCGGTTGGGAGACCCAGTACTTC; cdr3_aa: CASSFGWETQYF
clone_size: .; j_call: TRBJ1-5; d_call: TRBD1; v_call: TRBV28; cdr3_nt: TGTGCCAGCAGTATCAGGGGGCACAGCAATCAGCCCCAGCATTTT; cdr3_aa: CASSIRGHSNQPQHF
clone_size: .; j_call: TRBJ2-5; d_call: TRBD1; v_call: TRBV29-1; cdr3_nt: TGCAGCGTGGGGACAGGGACCCGACAAGAGACCCAGTACTTC; cdr3_aa: CSVGTGTRQETQYF
clone_size: .; j_call: TRBJ2-7; d_call: .; v_call: TRBV28; cdr3_nt: TGTGCCAGCAGGGGGAGGGGGAGCTACGAGCAGTACTTC; cdr3_aa: CASRGRGSYEQYF
clone_size: .; j_call: TRBJ2-3; d_call: .; v_call: TRBV7-9; cdr3_nt: TGTGCCAGCAGCCAGGGAGGAGATACGCAGTATTTT; cdr3_aa: CASSQGGDTQYF
clone_size: medium-sized; j_call: TRBJ1-5; d_call: TRBD1; v_call: TRBV6-1; cdr3_nt: TGTGCCAGCAGTGAAGCGGTACAGGGGGCCAATCAGCCCCAGCATTTT; cdr3_aa: CASSEAVQGANQPQHF
clone_size: .; j_call: TRBJ1-1; d_call: TRBD1; v_call: TRBV2; cdr3_nt: TGTGCCAGCAGTGGAAACAGGGGGGACACTGAAGCTTTCTTT; cdr3_aa: CASSGNRGDTEAFF
clone_size: once; j_call: TRBJ2-1; d_call: TRBD2; v_call: TRBV7-9; cdr3_nt: TGTGCCAGCAGGCCCGGAGAGAGCGGGGGGCCAGAAGAGCAGTTCTTC; cdr3_aa: CASRPGESGGPEEQFF
clone_size: .; j_call: TRBJ1-1; d_call: TRBD1; v_call: TRBV10-2; cdr3_nt: TGCGCCAGCGGGAAAGACAGGGGAGGAGGGGTGAACACTGAAGCTTTCTTT; cdr3_aa: CASGKDRGGGVNTEAFF
clone_size: .; j_call: TRBJ2-1; d_call: .; v_call: TRBV5-6; cdr3_nt: TGTGCCAGCAGCTCCTTTAGTCACAATGAGCAGTTCTTC; cdr3_aa: CASSSFSHNEQFF
clone_size: .; j_call: TRBJ1-2; d_call: TRBD1; v_call: TRBV10-3; cdr3_nt: TGTGCCATCAGTGAGTCTTTGAGACAGGGTTATGGCTACACCTTC; cdr3_aa: CAISESLRQGYGYTF
clone_size: .; j_call: TRBJ2-2; d_call: TRBD1; v_call: TRBV2; cdr3_nt: TGTGCCAGCAGGGTAATGGGACAGTCCACCGGGGAGCTGTTTTTT; cdr3_aa: CASRVMGQSTGELFF
clone_size: .; j_call: TRBJ2-7; d_call: TRBD1; v_call: TRBV5-8; cdr3_nt: TGTGCCAGCAGCTGGAATATCGATTCCGGGACAGTAAACTACGAGCAGTACTTC; cdr3_aa: CASSWNIDSGTVNYEQYF